This entry concerns a single T cell receptor (beta chain). Its antigen remains unknown. Distinct nucleotide sequences in the sample also encode this CDR3. Using immunoSEQ multiplex PCR, the repertoire was profiled, and TCRdb retains in-frame clones only, with some absent. The table shows some 790,000 clones, with 55% to 75% occurring only once. The sample comes from a study of shared clonotypes between healthy human individuals. Study summary: There were three CD4 naive, three CD4 memory, two CD8 naive and one CD8 memory plates per donor. Study findings and constraints: With several donors compared, approximately 5% of naive CD4 clonotypes were shared.

Trimming removed 2 bases from V and 2 bases from J, with 7 bases in between. CDR3 length: 14 residues. In germline, CDR1 is MNHNS, CDR2 SASEGT. The sequence was obtained from a woman aged 25-40 years in good health. The sample comprised memory CD4+ T cells sorted from blood. Subset indicated: CD45RA-negative fraction. This chain connects TRBV6-1 to TRBJ1-5, with D possibly TRBD1 on 5 matching bases. The CDR3: CASSEQGGNQPQHF. The CDR3 DNA sequence: TGTGCCAGCAGTGAACAGGGCGGCAATCAGCCCCAGCATTTT.